This paragraph reports one T cell receptor beta chain. It has no known antigen specificity. Base qualities were left out, and no much larger clone turns up one base away. Patients with autoimmune disease history or receiving systemic immunosuppression were excluded from the trial. Peripheral blood for TCR sequencing was collected from all dose cohorts at baseline, on cycle 4 day 1, and on cycle 7 day 1. The samples were drawn from a first-in-human, open-label, multicenter phase I dose-escalation trial of ivuxolimab. Adults with locally advanced or metastatic melanoma, renal cell carcinoma, hepatocellular carcinoma or head and neck squamous cell carcinoma were enrolled in the trial. CD4+ and CD8+ T cells were sorted separately from peripheral blood before TCR sequencing. Genomic DNA was extracted from sorted cells for sequencing of the TCRbeta CDR3 region. The immunoSEQ Assay was used to sequence the TCRbeta CDR3 regions. TCRdb obtained this table from immuneACCESS and retained in-frame rearrangements with V and J assigned. These tables miss some clones; where compared with another copy, unresolved V genes account for less than half of the shortfall, and the remainder is unexplained. Counted in this sample were 65,000 to 90,000 clones; 86% of them appeared once. The ten most abundant clones make up approximately 0.72% of the sample.

CDR1 is given as MNHEY and CDR2 as SVGAGI, both from the germline V gene. The CDR3 numbers 14 residues from cysteine through phenylalanine. The DNA shown is the 42-base CDR3, in frame from base 1. V and J lose 5 bases and 3 bases, and a span of 14 bases separates them. The entry originates in a study of OX40 agonist ivuxolimab in advanced cancers. Study-level background: The costimulatory receptor OX40 (CD134) was targeted by ivuxolimab, a fully human IgG2 agonistic monoclonal antibody. Partial responses were achieved by three dose-escalation patients, of whom one had hepatocellular carcinoma and two had cutaneous melanoma. Peripheral TCRbeta sequencing was intended to test whether TCR sequence diversity was altered and clonal T-cell expansion was caused by ivuxolimab. Intravenous ivuxolimab was administered to patients every 2 weeks at six dose levels: 0.01, 0.1, 0.3, 1.5, 3 and 10 mg/kg. The monotherapy dose-escalation portion (N = 52 patients) of the phase I ivuxolimab trial is reported in the paper. Of the 52 patients in dose escalation, about 20 had hepatocellular carcinoma, some 15 had melanoma, 9 had renal cell carcinoma and 9 had head and neck cancer. Prior anti-PD-1, anti-PD-L1 or anti-CTLA-4 therapy was permitted, and 30% to 50% of dose-escalation patients had received checkpoint inhibitors. In the dose-escalation cohort, 82.7% of patients were male, and the mean age was 60 years with a range of roughly 23 to 90. What the authors observed across the whole study: Low levels of normalized T-cell clonal expansion were also seen in some nonresponding patients. The antigen specificity of the clonally expanded peripheral T cells was not determined. After ivuxolimab, CD8+ T cells had more expanded clones than CD4+ T cells on average. At doses of 0.1 to 3.0 mg/kg, clonal expansion of both CD4+ and CD8+ blood T cells was observed from baseline to week 6. In the 0.1-3.0 mg/kg groups, partial responders were among the patients with the lowest normalized peripheral clonal expansion, particularly in CD8+ T cells.

This chain is built from TRBV6-5 and TRBJ2-7, and possibly TRBD2, on 6 matching bases. The starting material was CD4+ or CD8+ T cells sorted from blood, obtained in a trial of the OX40 agonist ivuxolimab. The origin of this receptor is an adult with an advanced solid tumor such as melanoma, head and neck, liver or kidney cancer. The DNA is as follows: TGTGCCAGCAGTGGACTGGGGGGAGGCTACGAGCAGTACTTC. Translated, it reads CASSGLGGGYEQYF.